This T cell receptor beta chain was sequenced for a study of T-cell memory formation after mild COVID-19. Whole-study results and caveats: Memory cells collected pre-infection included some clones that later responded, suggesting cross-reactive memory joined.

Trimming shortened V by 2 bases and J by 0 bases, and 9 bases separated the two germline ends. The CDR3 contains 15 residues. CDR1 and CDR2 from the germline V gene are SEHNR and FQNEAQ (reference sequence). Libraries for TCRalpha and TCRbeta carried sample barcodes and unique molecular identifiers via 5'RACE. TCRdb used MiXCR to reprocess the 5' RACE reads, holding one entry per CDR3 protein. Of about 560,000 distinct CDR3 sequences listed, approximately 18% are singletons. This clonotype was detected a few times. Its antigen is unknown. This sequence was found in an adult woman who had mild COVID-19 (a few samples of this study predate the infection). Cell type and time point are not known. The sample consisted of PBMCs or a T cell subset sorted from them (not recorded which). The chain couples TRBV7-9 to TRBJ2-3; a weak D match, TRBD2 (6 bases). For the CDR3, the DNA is TGTGCCAGCAGCTTATGGGACTCAAGCACAGATACGCAGTATTTT. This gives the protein CASSLWDSSTDTQYF.